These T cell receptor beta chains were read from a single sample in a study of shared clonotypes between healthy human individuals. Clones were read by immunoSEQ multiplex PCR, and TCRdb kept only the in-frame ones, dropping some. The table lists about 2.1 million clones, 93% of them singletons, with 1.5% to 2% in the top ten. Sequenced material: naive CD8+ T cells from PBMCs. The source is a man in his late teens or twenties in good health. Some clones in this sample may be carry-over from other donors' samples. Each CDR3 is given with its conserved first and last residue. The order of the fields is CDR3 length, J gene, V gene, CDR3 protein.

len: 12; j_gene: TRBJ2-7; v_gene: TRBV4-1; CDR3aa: CASSQEGSEQYF
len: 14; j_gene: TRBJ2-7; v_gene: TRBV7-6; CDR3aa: CASSLGTGLYEQYF
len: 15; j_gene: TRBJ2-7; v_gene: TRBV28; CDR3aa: CASSSTTQGYDEQYF
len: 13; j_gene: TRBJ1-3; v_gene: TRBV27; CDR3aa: CATRGRSGNTIYF
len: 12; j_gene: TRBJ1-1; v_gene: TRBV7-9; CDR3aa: CASSSRTVEAFF
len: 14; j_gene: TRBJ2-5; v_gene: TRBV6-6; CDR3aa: CASSYGAGLETQYF
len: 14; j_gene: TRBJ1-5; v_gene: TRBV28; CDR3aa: CASSFEEGAQPQHF
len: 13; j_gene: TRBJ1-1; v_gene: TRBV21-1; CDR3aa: CASSITGGTEAFF
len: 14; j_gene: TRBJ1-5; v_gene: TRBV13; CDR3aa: CASSFRGGNQPQHF
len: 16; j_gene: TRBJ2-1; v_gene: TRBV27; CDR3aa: CASSLSAGLPYNEQFF
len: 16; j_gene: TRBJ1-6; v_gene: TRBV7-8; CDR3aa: CASSYLGTGDNSPLHF
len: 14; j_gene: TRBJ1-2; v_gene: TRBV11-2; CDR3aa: CASSLVPSFYGYTF
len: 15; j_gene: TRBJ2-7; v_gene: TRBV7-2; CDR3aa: CASSSFGQAPYEQYF
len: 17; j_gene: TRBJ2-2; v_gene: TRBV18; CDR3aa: CASSPTRQGKNTGELFF
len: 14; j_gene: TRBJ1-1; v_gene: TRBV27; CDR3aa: CASSLWGTGGEAFF
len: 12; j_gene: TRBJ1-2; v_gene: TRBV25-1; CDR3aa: CASSDRAAAHTF
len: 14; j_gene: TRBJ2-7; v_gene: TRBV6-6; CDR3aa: CASSYAGLGGEQYF
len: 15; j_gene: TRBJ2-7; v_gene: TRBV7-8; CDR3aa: CASSSPGPITYEQYF
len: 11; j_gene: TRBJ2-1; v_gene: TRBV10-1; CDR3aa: CASSAGVEQFF
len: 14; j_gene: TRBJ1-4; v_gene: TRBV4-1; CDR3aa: CASSQTGYNEKLFF
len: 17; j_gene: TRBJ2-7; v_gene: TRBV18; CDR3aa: CASSPTSGRASVYEQYF
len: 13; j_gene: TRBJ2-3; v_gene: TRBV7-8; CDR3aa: CASSLGREDTQYF
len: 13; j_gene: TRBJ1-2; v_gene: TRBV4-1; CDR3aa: CASSQETAYGYTF
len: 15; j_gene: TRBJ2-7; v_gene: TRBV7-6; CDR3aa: CASSLQGATYYEQYF
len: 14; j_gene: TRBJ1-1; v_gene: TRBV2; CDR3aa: CASSETGTNTEAFF
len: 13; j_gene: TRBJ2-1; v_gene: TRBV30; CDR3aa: CALGTMGYNEQFF
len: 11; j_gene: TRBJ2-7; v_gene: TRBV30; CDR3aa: CAWSVWEEQYF
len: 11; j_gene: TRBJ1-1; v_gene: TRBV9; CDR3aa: CASSPGTGAFF
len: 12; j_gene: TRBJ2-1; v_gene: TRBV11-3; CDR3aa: CASSLDDREQFF
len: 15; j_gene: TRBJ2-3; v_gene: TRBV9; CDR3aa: CASSVGGASTDTQYF
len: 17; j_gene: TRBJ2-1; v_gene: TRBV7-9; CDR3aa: CASRALLGDSSYNEQFF
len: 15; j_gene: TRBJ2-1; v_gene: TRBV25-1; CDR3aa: CARPFTGLAGPQGFF
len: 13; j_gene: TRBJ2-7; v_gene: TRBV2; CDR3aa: CASTGLHSYEQYF
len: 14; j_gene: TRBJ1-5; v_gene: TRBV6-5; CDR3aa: CASKRQGGNQPQHF
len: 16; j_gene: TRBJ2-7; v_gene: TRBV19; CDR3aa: CASRTPAAGANDEQYF
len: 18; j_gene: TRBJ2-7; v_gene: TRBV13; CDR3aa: CASSHELNRDRDLQEQYF
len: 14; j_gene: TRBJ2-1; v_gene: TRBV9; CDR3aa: CASSNSGGPPKQFF
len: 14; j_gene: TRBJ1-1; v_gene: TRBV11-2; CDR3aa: CASSLPQINTEAFF
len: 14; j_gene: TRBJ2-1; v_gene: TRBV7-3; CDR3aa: CASSLADSYNEQFF
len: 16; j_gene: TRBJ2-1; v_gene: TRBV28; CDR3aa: CASSSLREFAYNEQFF
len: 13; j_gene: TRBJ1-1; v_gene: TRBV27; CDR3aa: CASRKQMNTEAFF
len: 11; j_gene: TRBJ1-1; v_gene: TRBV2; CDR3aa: CASFPGLEAFF
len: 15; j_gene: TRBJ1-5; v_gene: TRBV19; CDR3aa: CASSTITGYNQPQHF
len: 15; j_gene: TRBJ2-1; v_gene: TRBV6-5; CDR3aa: CASSYSRGAYNEQFF
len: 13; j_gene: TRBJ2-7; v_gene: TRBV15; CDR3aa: CATSRRRGYEQYF
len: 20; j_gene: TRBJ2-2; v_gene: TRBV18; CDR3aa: CASSPPVWTSGRLNTGELFF
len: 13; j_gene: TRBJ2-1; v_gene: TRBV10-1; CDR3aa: CATRMTGTGEQFF
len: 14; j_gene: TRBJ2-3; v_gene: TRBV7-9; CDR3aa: CASSPWAGTDTQYF
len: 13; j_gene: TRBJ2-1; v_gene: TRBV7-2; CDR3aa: CASSLGLANEQFF
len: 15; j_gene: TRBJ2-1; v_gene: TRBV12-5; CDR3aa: CASGLVASGRNEQFF
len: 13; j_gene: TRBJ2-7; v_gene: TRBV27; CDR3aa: CASSLGTSYEQYF